The T cell receptor beta chain under discussion was sequenced for a study of control samples from healthy donors and cancer patients. Trimming removed 4 bases from V and 0 bases from J, with 22 bases in between. CDR1 and CDR2 (germline): SGHTS, YDEGEE. The CDR3 contains 18 residues. Assay: immunoSEQ multiplex PCR; the TCRdb copy retains only in-frame clones and omits some. Of about 6,000 clones in the sample, about two thirds are singletons; the top ten hold approximately 7.6%. The rearrangement joins TRBV5-8 to TRBJ2-5, with a tentative D call TRBD2 (6 bases). The specimen sequenced was formalin-fixed, paraffin-embedded tissue. This receptor was taken from a male donor with melanoma. As DNA, the CDR3 is TGTGCCAGCAGCCCACGGGAGAGGCCCCCACACTACCAAGAGACCCAGTACTTC. Translated, it gives CASSPRERPPHYQETQYF.